The 21 T cell receptor beta chains given below trace back to one sample, sequenced in a study of cytomegalovirus exposure and HLA in healthy donors. Primers included in the PCR were 60 Vbeta and 13 Jbeta primers. Clones were read by immunoSEQ multiplex PCR, and TCRdb kept only the in-frame ones, dropping some. This table has about 120,000 clones, about 80% appearing once. What was sequenced was PBMCs. These receptors came from a man between 25 and 39 years old in good health and CMV-seropositive.

There are a few counts of this clone. V is TRBV6-5 and J is TRBJ1-2; D unclear. The V gene's germline CDR1 is MNHEY and CDR2 SVGAGI. CDR3 length: 14 amino acids. Trimming cost V 5 bases and J 1 base, with 11 bases left between them. CDR3 sequence (DNA): TGTGCCAGCAGTGGCCATACCGTTAACTATGGCTACACCTTC. Translated, it gives CASSGHTVNYGYTF.

This chain joins TRBV6-5 and TRBJ2-3; D is possibly TRBD1 (6 bases). CDR1 and CDR2 from the germline V gene are MNHEY and SVGAGI. CDR3 length equals 13 residues. With 2 bases removed from V and 4 bases from J, the gap between germline ends came to 7 bases. The CDR3 DNA follows: TGTGCCAGCAGTTACCCAGGGGCAGATACGCAGTATTTT. This sequence encodes CASSYPGADTQYF.

The rearrangement links TRBV6-5 to TRBJ1-2; D possibly corresponds to TRBD1 (6 bases). Trimming cost V 6 bases and J 5 bases, with 13 bases left between them. There are 13 residues in the CDR3. The V gene's germline CDR1 is MNHEY and CDR2 SVGAGI. CDR3 bases: TGTGCCAGCAGCCGGACAGTCCGGTATGGCTACACCTTC. This translates into CASSRTVRYGYTF.

V usage is TRBV13 and J usage is TRBJ1-2; weak D call: TRBD1 (6 bases). Germline V gene lookup returns CDR1 PRHDT and CDR2 FYEKMQ (reference sequence). This CDR3 comprises 15 residues. The V end lost 4 bases, the J end lost 2 bases, and 14 bases lay between the germline ends. The CDR3 protein is CASSWVMDSNYGYTF. The CDR3 DNA follows: TGTGCCAGCAGCTGGGTAATGGACAGCAACTATGGCTACACCTTC.

The V call is TRBV9, the J call TRBJ2-5; a weak D match, TRBD2 (6 bases). Trimming pared 3 bases from V and 11 bases from J, leaving 14 bases between. The CDR3 contains 12 residues. The germline CDR1 and CDR2 sequences are SGDLS and YYNGEE. In DNA form, the CDR3 reads TGTGCCAGCAGCGAGGGTGGGGGGTCACAGTACTTC. Translating gives CASSEGGGSQYF.

This clone was recorded only once. This rearrangement joins TRBV7-2 to TRBJ1-2, with TRBD1 identical over 7 bases. This CDR3 has 14 residues. J gave up 5 bases and V 5 bases, and 8 bases lay outside the gene matches. Germline V gene sequence: CDR1 SGHTA, CDR2 FQGNSA. CDR3 sequence reads: CASSARDRVYGYTF. The CDR3, as DNA: TGTGCCAGCAGCGCCAGGGACAGAGTATATGGCTACACCTTC.

This clone was seen just once. V and J are TRBV7-2 and TRBJ2-3; possible D gene TRBD1, 6 bases. Trimming took 6 bases from V and 4 from J, leaving 17 bases between them. Germline V gives CDR1 SGHTA, CDR2 FQGNSA. The CDR3 covers 15 residues. This chain's CDR3 is CASSVDRSRPDTQYF. In DNA, the CDR3 is TGTGCCAGCAGTGTCGACAGGTCGCGGCCAGATACGCAGTATTTT.

The rearrangement uses TRBV7-2 and TRBJ2-2; the match to TRBD2 covers 15 bases. The ends lost 6 bases at V and 1 base at J; junction bases unmatched: 6. CDR1 and CDR2 (germline): SGHTA, FQGNSA. The length of the CDR3 is 18 residues. CDR3 region: CASRRTSGRELNTGELFF. CDR3 DNA: TGTGCCAGCAGACGGACTAGCGGGAGGGAATTGAACACCGGGGAGCTGTTTTTT.

This clone showed up just a few times. V gene TRBV29-1 combines with J gene TRBJ2-7, with no clear D. The CDR3 is 13 residues long. Germline V gene lookup returns CDR1 SQVTM and CDR2 ANQGSEA. V was clipped by 6 bases and J by 1 base, with 13 bases between them. DNA for the CDR3: TGCAGCGTCGGTACTTCCCTTTCCTACGAGCAGTACTTC. It yields the protein CSVGTSLSYEQYF.

On this clone: This specimen includes other DNA sequences encoding the same CDR3. The chain recombines TRBV9 with TRBJ2-7; maybe TRBD2 (5 bases). Per germline, CDR1 SGDLS and CDR2 YYNGEE. V was shortened by 0 bases and J by 3 bases, with 13 bases between the two germline ends. The CDR3 has 15 residues. The CDR3 nucleotides are TGTGCCAGCAGCGTAGGTAGAGGAGGCCTCTACGAGCAGTACTTC. This gives the protein CASSVGRGGLYEQYF. Full variable domain (outside the CDR3, taken from reference TRBV9 and TRBJ2-7): DSGVTQTPKHLITATGQRVTLRCSPRSGDLSVYWYQQSLDQGLQFLIQYYNGEERAKGNILERFSAQQFPDLHSELNLSSLELGDSALYFCASSVGRGGLYEQYFGPGTRLTVT.

This clone has a handful of counts. The chain employs TRBV18 and TRBJ2-1; TRBD2 aligns across 11 bases. Germline V CDR1 and CDR2: KGHSH, LQKENI. This CDR3 spans 16 amino acids. The junction had 6 bases not matched to a gene; V was cut back by 2 bases and J by 6 bases. In DNA, the CDR3 is TGTGCCAGCTCACCAATGACTAGCGGGACCGCCAATGAGCAGTTCTTC. Translating gives CASSPMTSGTANEQFF.

This clone was seen more than once but under ten times. V gene TRBV9 combines with J gene TRBJ1-6; TRBD1 is a possible D gene (5 bases). The CDR3 is made up of 16 amino acids. Germline CDR1 is SGDLS and CDR2 is YYNGEE. The V end was cut by 3 bases, the J end by 8 bases, with 18 bases between. The CDR3, as DNA: TGTGCCAGCAGCGGGGCGGCAGGGTATGACTATTCACCCCTCCACTTT. Its translation: CASSGAAGYDYSPLHF.

As for this clone: The germline gene is not matched at one end of the junction; a read error may be the cause. The rearrangement uses TRBV7-7 and TRBJ1-6; 10 positions match TRBD1. Germline V lookup: CDR1 SSHAT, CDR2 FNYEAQ (reference sequence). This CDR3 has 15 residues. Written as DNA, the CDR3 is TGTGCTAGCAGCCCCCCGGGACAGGGGAATTCACCCCTCCACTTT. It encodes CASSPPGQGNSPLHF.

The V gene is TRBV7-6, the J gene TRBJ2-2; D ambiguous. Germline V gene data show CDR1 as SGHVS and CDR2 as FNYEAQ. V lost 4 bases and J 7 bases, leaving 13 bases between the germline ends. The CDR3 has 14 amino acids. The CDR3: CASSSQSPSGELFF. In DNA form, the CDR3 reads TGTGCCAGCAGCTCGCAGTCCCCTAGCGGGGAGCTGTTTTTT.

The chain has TRBV6-6 and TRBJ2-3; 7 nucleotides agree with TRBD2. The J segment lost 5 bases and the V segment lost 2 bases, leaving 10 bases of the junction unmatched. The germline CDR1 and CDR2 sequences are MNHNY and SVGAGI (reference sequence). This CDR3 is 16 amino acids long. The CDR3 sequence is CASSYTVGGSEDTQYF. The CDR3 DNA sequence: TGTGCCAGCAGTTACACTGTGGGGGGGAGTGAAGATACGCAGTATTTT.

Only one count was recorded for this clone. The chain has TRBV19 and TRBJ2-7, with 7 bases lining up with TRBD1. V lost 4 bases and J lost 3; bases outside the gene matches: 12. The CDR3 sequence is 16 residues long. CDR1 is LNHDA, CDR2 SQIVND, per germline (reference sequence). In DNA form, the CDR3 reads TGTGCCAGTAGTAGGGGCCGACAGGGATCTAGCTACGAGCAGTACTTC. It encodes CASSRGRQGSSYEQYF.

The rearrangement links TRBV14 to TRBJ2-1, with a weak D call TRBD1 (6 bases). CDR1 is SGHDN and CDR2 is FVKESK in the germline V gene. The CDR3 length is 19 residues. V lost 0 bases, J lost 6 bases, and 24 bases lay in between. CDR3 DNA: TGTGCCAGCAGCCAAGATGGAAACGGACAGTTAGGCGATTTCAATGAGCAGTTCTTC. Translating gives CASSQDGNGQLGDFNEQFF.

The gene calls are TRBV20-1 and TRBJ2-1; D uncertain. Per the germline V gene, CDR1 is DFQATT and CDR2 is SNEGSKA (reference sequence). Trimming stripped 6 bases from V and 8 bases from J, with 11 bases between. The CDR3 has 11 residues. DNA for the CDR3: TGCAGTGCGACGGCGCGGTATGAGCAGTTCTTC. Protein sequence: CSATARYEQFF.

The genes are TRBV18 and TRBJ2-1; tentatively, D is TRBD1 (5 bases). This CDR3 region has 16 residues. Per germline, CDR1 KGHSH and CDR2 LQKENI. V shed 3 bases and J shed 9 bases, with 21 bases lying between them. The CDR3 loop is CASSPNAGSTTIEQFF. The CDR3, as DNA: TGTGCCAGCTCACCGAACGCAGGGTCTACCACCATTGAGCAGTTCTTC.

There are a few counts of this clone. CDR3 amino acids: CASSQDRNTEAFF. DNA for the CDR3: TGTGCCAGCAGCCAGGACAGGAACACTGAAGCTTTCTTT. The chain recombines TRBV4-2 with TRBJ1-1; the D gene is possibly TRBD1 (6 bases). The V end lost 3 bases, the J end lost 1 base, and 6 bases lay between the germline ends. Germline CDR1 is LGHNA and CDR2 is YNFKEQ. This CDR3 contains 13 residues.

This chain links TRBV7-6 with TRBJ2-7; 9 nucleotides agree with TRBD2. The J segment lost 0 bases and the V segment lost 8 bases, leaving 8 bases of the junction unmatched. There are 15 residues in the CDR3. The germline V gene encodes CDR1 SGHVS and CDR2 FNYEAQ. Here the CDR3 reads CASGERGAYSYEQYF. In DNA form, the CDR3 reads TGTGCCAGCGGAGAGCGGGGGGCATACTCCTACGAGCAGTACTTC.